Listed below are T cell receptor beta chains from one sample, sequenced in a study of blood T cell repertoires in COVID-19. Generated by immunoSEQ multiplex PCR, the TCRdb table keeps only in-frame clones and is missing some. The sample includes approximately 180,000 clones, 81% of them seen just once. The sample taken for sequencing was peripheral blood. All receptors come from a woman over 75 with COVID-19, enrolled during active disease. Each CDR3 is given with its conserved first and last residue. Each record gives: CDR3 DNA, CDR3 protein, V gene, J gene, D gene, clone size. The D gene is left open where the match is weak. Size tells how often a clone was seen (once, few, many) or the class of an expanded clone, and some rows leave it out.

TGTGCCAGCAGCCAGTACCTAGACTATGGCTACACCTTC	CASSQYLDYGYTF	TRBV7-2	TRBJ1-2	NA	NA
TGTGCCAGCAGACCCGACACGCCTCCCTCCTATGGCTACACCTTC	CASRPDTPPSYGYTF	TRBV7-9	TRBJ1-2	NA	NA
TGTGCCAGCAGTGGGGGTGGAGCGGGGGCCTACGAGCAGTACTTC	CASSGGGAGAYEQYF	TRBV5-4	TRBJ2-7	TRBD2	NA
TGTGCCAGCAGCAGACTCGCGGGGGGCTCCGGGGAGCTGTTTTTT	CASSRLAGGSGELFF	TRBV7-3	TRBJ2-2	TRBD2	NA
TGTGCCAGCAGTTCCAGGTTAGGCGGCTACACCTTC	CASSSRLGGYTF	TRBV28	TRBJ1-2	NA	NA
TGTGCCATCAGTGTTGGCTCATCAGGGGTGGACCCCGGGGAGCTGTTTTTT	CAISVGSSGVDPGELFF	TRBV10-3	TRBJ2-2	NA	NA
TGTGCCAGCAGCTTCCAATCTGGGGGGACCGGGGAGCTGTTTTTT	CASSFQSGGTGELFF	TRBV7-2	TRBJ2-2	NA	once
TGTGCCAGCAGCTTGGAAGTCTGGGGGGAAGAGACCCAGTACTTC	CASSLEVWGEETQYF	TRBV5-6	TRBJ2-5	NA	NA
TGCAGCGTGGGGGGGGACCCAGATACGCAGTATTTT	CSVGGDPDTQYF	TRBV29-1	TRBJ2-3	TRBD2	NA
TGTGCCAGCAGTTCGACAGTGAACACCGGGGAGCTGTTTTTT	CASSSTVNTGELFF	TRBV28	TRBJ2-2	NA	once
TGTGCCAGCTCACCAGTCGGGAACACTGAAGCTTTCTTT	CASSPVGNTEAFF	TRBV18	TRBJ1-1	NA	NA
TGTGCCAGCAGTGCCGGGAACCTCAATGAGCAGTTCTTC	CASSAGNLNEQFF	TRBV2	TRBJ2-1	NA	NA
TGTGCCAGCAGCTCACACAGGGATACGGGAAACACCATATATTTT	CASSSHRDTGNTIYF	TRBV7-9	TRBJ1-3	NA	once
TGTGCCAGCAGTTACCTACCGGGGTCCACTGAAGCTTTCTTT	CASSYLPGSTEAFF	TRBV6-5	TRBJ1-1	NA	NA
TGTGCCAGCAGTTTATCCCGACTAGTCAATGAGCAGTTCTTC	CASSLSRLVNEQFF	TRBV27	TRBJ2-1	NA	NA
TGTGCCAGCAGTTCACAGGGGAGCTCTGGAAACACCATATATTTT	CASSSQGSSGNTIYF	TRBV27	TRBJ1-3	TRBD1	NA
TGTGCCAGCAGTTTCCCTCGAGGGCAAGAAGCTTTCTTT	CASSFPRGQEAFF	TRBV6-1	TRBJ1-1	NA	NA
TGTGCCATCGCCGGGGACAGGGGTACCACCGGGGAGCTGTTTTTT	CAIAGDRGTTGELFF	TRBV10-3	TRBJ2-2	TRBD1	NA
TGCAGCGTCGCCGGACCCGACGGGGGTGAGCAGTTCTTC	CSVAGPDGGEQFF	TRBV29-1	TRBJ2-1	NA	NA
TGTGCCAGCGCGGGGGGCCAGGGACTAGCGGGGAGAGGCAATGAGCAGTTCTTC	CASAGGQGLAGRGNEQFF	TRBV7-7	TRBJ2-1	TRBD2	NA
TGTGCCAGCAGCTCACAGGGGTTTGGCTACACCTTC	CASSSQGFGYTF	TRBV7-8	TRBJ1-2	TRBD1	NA
TGTGCCAGCAGCTTAAACAGGGACATTGAAGCTTTCTTT	CASSLNRDIEAFF	TRBV7-8	TRBJ1-1	NA	NA
TGTGCCAGCAGCAAAGCGGGGACAAGGATCCAGGCCTCTGGGGCCAACGTCCTGACTTTC	CASSKAGTRIQASGANVLTF	TRBV21-1	TRBJ2-6	NA	NA
TGTGCCAGCAGCCGCGCCTTAGCGGGAGGGCCTACAAATGAGCAGTTCTTC	CASSRALAGGPTNEQFF	TRBV7-2	TRBJ2-1	TRBD2	NA
TGTGCCAGCAGCTTGGGCAATACAGGGAACCAGCCCCAGCATTTT	CASSLGNTGNQPQHF	TRBV5-8	TRBJ1-5	NA	NA
TGTGCCAGTAGGAGCAGGAGGTCAAAAGGATCACCCCTCCACTTT	CASRSRRSKGSPLHF	TRBV19	TRBJ1-6	NA	NA
TGCGCCAGCAGTGATCCAGGGGGCGCGGGGGTCCGGTCACCCCTCCACTTT	CASSDPGGAGVRSPLHF	TRBV10-1	TRBJ1-6	TRBD1	few
TGTGCCAGCAGCTTGTTCGGGGAAGCTCAGCCCCAGCATTTT	CASSLFGEAQPQHF	TRBV5-4	TRBJ1-5	NA	NA
TGTGCCTGTAACAACAGGGGATTTGTCGCTGAAGCTTTCTTT	CACNNRGFVAEAFF	TRBV30	TRBJ1-1	TRBD1	NA
TGTGCCAGCAGGTTAAACAGGGATCAAAAACTGTTTTTT	CASRLNRDQKLFF	TRBV27	TRBJ1-4	NA	NA
TGTGCCAGCAGCTTGGTGGACAACCAAGAGACCCAGTACTTC	CASSLVDNQETQYF	TRBV5-4	TRBJ2-5	NA	once
TGTGCCAGCAGCTCGTCGGGGAAAAGGGGGAACACCATATATTTT	CASSSSGKRGNTIYF	TRBV6-6	TRBJ1-3	NA	NA
TGTGCCAGCAGCTCGCCCTTGCGGGAGGAAGCTTTCTTT	CASSSPLREEAFF	TRBV11-3	TRBJ1-1	NA	NA
TGTGCCAGCAGCTTAGGTTATTATGGCTACACCTTC	CASSLGYYGYTF	TRBV7-2	TRBJ1-2	NA	NA
TGTGCCAGCAGTTCCATGGGAGGGGGTGAAGCTTTCTTT	CASSSMGGGEAFF	TRBV12-3/TRBV12-4	TRBJ1-1	NA	NA
TGTGCCAGCAGGGCAGGGATAGCCAAAAACATTCAGTACTTC	CASRAGIAKNIQYF	TRBV6-5	TRBJ2-4	NA	NA
TGCAGCGTTGTGTCTAGCGGGAGGGGACGGCAGTTCTTC	CSVVSSGRGRQFF	TRBV29-1	TRBJ2-1	TRBD2	NA
TGTGCCAGCAGGGGAACAGGGGGCGGATACGAGCAGTACTTC	CASRGTGGGYEQYF	TRBV28	TRBJ2-7	TRBD1	once
TGTGCCAGCAGAATGACTAGCGGGTTTACCGGGGAGCTGTTTTTT	CASRMTSGFTGELFF	TRBV2	TRBJ2-2	TRBD2	NA
TGTGCCAGTAGTATAAAGGGACTCACGGCAGAGACCCAGTACTTC	CASSIKGLTAETQYF	TRBV19	TRBJ2-5	NA	NA
TGTGCCAGCAGCCCGGGACTAGCGGGAGGAAGCACAGATACGCAGTATTTT	CASSPGLAGGSTDTQYF	TRBV7-2	TRBJ2-3	TRBD2	NA
TGCGCCAGCAGCCAACGACAGGGGGCTGTTTGGCCCCAGCATTTT	CASSQRQGAVWPQHF	TRBV4-1	TRBJ1-5	TRBD1	many
TGCGCCAGCAGCTCGACAGGGGTGTTCGCAGATACGCAGTATTTT	CASSSTGVFADTQYF	TRBV5-1	TRBJ2-3	TRBD1	NA
TGTGCCAGCAGCAACTCCTGGACTGGGAGCTCCTACAATGAGCAGTTCTTC	CASSNSWTGSSYNEQFF	TRBV7-9	TRBJ2-1	NA	NA
TGTGCCAGCAGTTTTCCAGGGGGGCGCATAGAGACCCAGTACTTC	CASSFPGGRIETQYF	TRBV2	TRBJ2-5	NA	NA
TGTGCCAGCAGTTTTGGACAGGGACACTCCTACGAGCAGTACTTC	CASSFGQGHSYEQYF	TRBV28	TRBJ2-7	TRBD1	NA
TGTGCCAGCAGCTCAGGGACAGGAAGGAACACTGAAGCTTTCTTT	CASSSGTGRNTEAFF	TRBV7-3	TRBJ1-1	TRBD1	NA
TGTGCCAGCAGCTTACAGCGGGGAGTTGGCGTTTCCTACAATGAGCAGTTCTTC	CASSLQRGVGVSYNEQFF	TRBV11-3	TRBJ2-1	TRBD2	NA
TGTGCCAGCAGCTTAAGGACATGGACTAAGGAGCAGTACTTC	CASSLRTWTKEQYF	TRBV11-3	TRBJ2-7	NA	NA
TGCAGCGTTGAGGACAGTGACTATGGCTACACCTTC	CSVEDSDYGYTF	TRBV29-1	TRBJ1-2	NA	many
TGTGCCAGCAGCCCCCAGGGACAGAACACTGAAGCTTTCTTT	CASSPQGQNTEAFF	TRBV7-2	TRBJ1-1	NA	NA
TGTGCCAGTAGTTCCTCCGGGACTAGCTACGAGCAGTACTTC	CASSSSGTSYEQYF	TRBV19	TRBJ2-7	TRBD2	many
TGTGCCAGCAGTCCGCCGGGACTTGGTGGCTACACCTTC	CASSPPGLGGYTF	TRBV28	TRBJ1-2	NA	few
TGTGCCAGTAGTATCTCAGGGGGCTTCTCTGGAAACACCATATATTTT	CASSISGGFSGNTIYF	TRBV19	TRBJ1-3	TRBD1	few
TGTGCCAGCAGTGAAGCGCTTGGGGGACAGATGGAGACCCAGTACTTC	CASSEALGGQMETQYF	TRBV2	TRBJ2-5	TRBD1	NA
TGTGCCAGCAGCTTAAGACGGGGGGATCAGCCCCAGCATTTT	CASSLRRGDQPQHF	TRBV7-2	TRBJ1-5	NA	NA
TGTGCCAGCAGCGTAGTGGACTACACAGATACGCAGTATTTT	CASSVVDYTDTQYF	TRBV9	TRBJ2-3	NA	NA
TGTGCCAGCAGTTACCAGTATGGCTACACCTTC	CASSYQYGYTF	TRBV2	TRBJ1-2	NA	NA
TGTGCCAGCAGTACCAGGGGCCTCTATGGCTACACCTTC	CASSTRGLYGYTF	TRBV12-3/TRBV12-4	TRBJ1-2	NA	NA